Sequencing of this T cell receptor beta chain was carried out in a study of shared clonotypes between healthy human individuals. The trim removed 4 bases at V and 0 bases at J, leaving 1 base unmatched. This CDR3 spans 15 amino acids. Germline V lookup: CDR1 LNHNV, CDR2 YYDKDF (reference sequence). As for this clone: As yet, its antigen is unknown.

The method was immunoSEQ multiplex PCR; TCRdb's version includes in-frame clones alone and lacks a portion of them. The sample comprises about 480,000 clones, 75% to 80% of which are singletons, and 12% rests with the top ten. Around 90 million PBMCs per unsorted sample were used for genomic DNA. Overall study findings and caveats: Sampling covered nothing but blood. Tissue TCR repertoires likely differ from those found in blood. Clonotype sharing among donors likely depends on sequencing depth.

This chain links TRBV15 with TRBJ2-3; 10 bases line up with TRBD2. Input material: PBMCs. The sequence derives from a woman between 40 and 55 years old in good health. Some clones in this sample may be carry-over from other donors' samples. CDR3 sequence (DNA): TGTGCCACCAGCAAACTAGCGGGGAGCACAGATACGCAGTATTTT. Translated, it gives CATSKLAGSTDTQYF.